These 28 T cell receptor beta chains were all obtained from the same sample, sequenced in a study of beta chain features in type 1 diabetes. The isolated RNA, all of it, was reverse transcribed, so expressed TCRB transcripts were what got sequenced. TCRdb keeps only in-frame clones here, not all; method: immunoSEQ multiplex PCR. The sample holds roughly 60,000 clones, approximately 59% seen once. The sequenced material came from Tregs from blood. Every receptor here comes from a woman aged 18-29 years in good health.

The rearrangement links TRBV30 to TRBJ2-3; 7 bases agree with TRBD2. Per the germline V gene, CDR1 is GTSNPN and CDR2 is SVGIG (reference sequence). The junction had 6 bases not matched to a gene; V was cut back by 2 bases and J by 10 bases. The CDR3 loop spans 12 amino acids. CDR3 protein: CAWSKERDAQYF. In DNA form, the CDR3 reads TGTGCCTGGAGTAAAGAGCGGGACGCGCAGTATTTT.

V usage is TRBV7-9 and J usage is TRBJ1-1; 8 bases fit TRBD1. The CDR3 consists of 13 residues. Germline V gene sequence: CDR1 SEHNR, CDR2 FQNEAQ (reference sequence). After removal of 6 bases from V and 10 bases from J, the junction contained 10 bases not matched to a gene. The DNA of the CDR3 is TGTGCCAGCAGTTCGGGACAGGTAAATTCAGCTTTCTTT. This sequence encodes CASSSGQVNSAFF.

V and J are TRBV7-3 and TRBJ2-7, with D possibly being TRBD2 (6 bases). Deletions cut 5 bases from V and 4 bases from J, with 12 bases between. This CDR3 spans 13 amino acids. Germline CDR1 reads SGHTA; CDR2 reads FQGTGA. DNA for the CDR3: TGTGCCAGCAGCGCGGGACCTTCGTACGAGCAGTACTTC. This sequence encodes CASSAGPSYEQYF.

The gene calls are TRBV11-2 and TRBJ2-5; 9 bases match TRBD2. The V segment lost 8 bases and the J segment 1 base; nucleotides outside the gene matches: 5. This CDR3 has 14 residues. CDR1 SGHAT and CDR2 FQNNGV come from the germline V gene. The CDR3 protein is CASGRGGFQETQYF. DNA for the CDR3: TGTGCCAGCGGGCGGGGGGGCTTCCAAGAGACCCAGTACTTC.

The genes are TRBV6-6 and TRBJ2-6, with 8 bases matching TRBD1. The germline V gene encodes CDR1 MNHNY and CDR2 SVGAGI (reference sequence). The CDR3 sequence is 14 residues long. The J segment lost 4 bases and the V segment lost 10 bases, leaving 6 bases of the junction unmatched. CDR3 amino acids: CAIQGASGANVLTF. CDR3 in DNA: TGTGCCATCCAGGGGGCTTCAGGGGCCAACGTCCTGACTTTC.

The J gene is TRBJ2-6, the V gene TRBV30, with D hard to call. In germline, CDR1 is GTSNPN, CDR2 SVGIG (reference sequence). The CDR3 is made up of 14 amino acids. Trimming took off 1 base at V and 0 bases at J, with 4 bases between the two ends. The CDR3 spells CAWSGSSGANVLTF. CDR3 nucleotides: TGTGCCTGGAGTGGCAGCTCTGGGGCCAACGTCCTGACTTTC.

Here the CDR3 reads CAWSRGQIYNEQFF. The CDR3 coding sequence is TGTGCCTGGAGTAGGGGACAGATATACAATGAGCAGTTCTTC. The chain has TRBV30 and TRBJ2-1; 7 bases align to TRBD1. With 2 bases clipped from V and 4 bases from J, the junction kept 5 bases outside the gene matches. There are 14 residues in the CDR3. Germline CDR1 GTSNPN, CDR2 SVGIG (reference sequence).

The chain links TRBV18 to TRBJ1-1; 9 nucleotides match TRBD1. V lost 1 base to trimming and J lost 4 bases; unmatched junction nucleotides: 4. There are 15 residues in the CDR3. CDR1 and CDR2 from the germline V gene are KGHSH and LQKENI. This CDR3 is CASSPLQGAGTEAFF. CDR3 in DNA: TGTGCCAGCTCACCACTACAGGGGGCCGGCACTGAAGCTTTCTTT.

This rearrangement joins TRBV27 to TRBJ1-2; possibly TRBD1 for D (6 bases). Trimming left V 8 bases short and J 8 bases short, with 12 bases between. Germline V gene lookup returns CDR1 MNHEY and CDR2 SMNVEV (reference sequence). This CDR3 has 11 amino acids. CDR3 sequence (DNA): TGTGCCAGCGGATCTACAGGGGGCTACACCTTC. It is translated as CASGSTGGYTF.

The CDR3 DNA reads TGCGCCAGCAGCTCCAGGGCGGGGACGGAGACCCAGTACTTC. Amino acid sequence: CASSSRAGTETQYF. V is TRBV5-1 and J is TRBJ2-5; D perhaps matches TRBD2 (6 bases). The CDR3 runs 14 residues. Per the germline V gene, CDR1 is SGHRS and CDR2 is YFSETQ. Trimming took 3 bases from V and 5 from J, leaving 14 bases between them.

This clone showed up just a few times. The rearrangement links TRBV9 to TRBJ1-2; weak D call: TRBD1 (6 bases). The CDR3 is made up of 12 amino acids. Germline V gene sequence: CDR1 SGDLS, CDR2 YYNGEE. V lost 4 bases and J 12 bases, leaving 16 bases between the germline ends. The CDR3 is CASSPTDRVHTF. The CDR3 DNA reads TGTGCCAGCAGCCCAACGGACAGAGTGCACACCTTC. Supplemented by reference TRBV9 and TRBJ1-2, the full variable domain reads DSGVTQTPKHLITATGQRVTLRCSPRSGDLSVYWYQQSLDQGLQFLIQYYNGEERAKGNILERFSAQQFPDLHSELNLSSLELGDSALYFCASSPTDRVHTFGSGTRLTVV.

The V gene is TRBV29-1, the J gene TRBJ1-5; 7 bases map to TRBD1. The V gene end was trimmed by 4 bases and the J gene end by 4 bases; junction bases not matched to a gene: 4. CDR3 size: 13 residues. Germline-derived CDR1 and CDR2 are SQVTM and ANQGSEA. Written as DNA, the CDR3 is TGCAGCGTTGGGGCAGGGGGAAATCAGCCCCAGCATTTT. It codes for CSVGAGGNQPQHF.

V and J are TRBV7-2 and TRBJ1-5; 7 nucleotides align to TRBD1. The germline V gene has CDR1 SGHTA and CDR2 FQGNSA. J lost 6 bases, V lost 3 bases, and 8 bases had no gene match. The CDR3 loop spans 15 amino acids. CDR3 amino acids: CASSFRQGAAQPQHF. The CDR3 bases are TGTGCCAGCAGCTTCCGACAGGGAGCGGCTCAGCCCCAGCATTTT.

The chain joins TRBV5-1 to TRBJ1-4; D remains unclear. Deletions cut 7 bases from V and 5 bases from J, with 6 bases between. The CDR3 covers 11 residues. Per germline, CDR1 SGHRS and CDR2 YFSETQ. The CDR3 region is CASRVNEKLFF. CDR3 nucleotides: TGCGCCAGCCGAGTCAATGAAAAACTGTTTTTT.

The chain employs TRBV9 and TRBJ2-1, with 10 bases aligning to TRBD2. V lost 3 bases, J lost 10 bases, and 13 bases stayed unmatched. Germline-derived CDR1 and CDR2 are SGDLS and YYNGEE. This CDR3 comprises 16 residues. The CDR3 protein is CASSATSGTATGEQFF. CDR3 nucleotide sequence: TGTGCCAGCAGCGCCACTAGCGGGACGGCAACTGGGGAGCAGTTCTTC. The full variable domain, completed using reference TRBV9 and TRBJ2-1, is DSGVTQTPKHLITATGQRVTLRCSPRSGDLSVYWYQQSLDQGLQFLIQYYNGEERAKGNILERFSAQQFPDLHSELNLSSLELGDSALYFCASSATSGTATGEQFFGPGTRLTVL.

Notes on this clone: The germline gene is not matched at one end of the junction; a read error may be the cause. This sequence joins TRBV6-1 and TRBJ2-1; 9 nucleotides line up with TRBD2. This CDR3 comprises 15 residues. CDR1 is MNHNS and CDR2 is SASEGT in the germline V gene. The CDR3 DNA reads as TGTACCAGCAGGATGGCGGGAGGGCCCCACAATGAGCAGTTCTTC. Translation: CTSRMAGGPHNEQFF.

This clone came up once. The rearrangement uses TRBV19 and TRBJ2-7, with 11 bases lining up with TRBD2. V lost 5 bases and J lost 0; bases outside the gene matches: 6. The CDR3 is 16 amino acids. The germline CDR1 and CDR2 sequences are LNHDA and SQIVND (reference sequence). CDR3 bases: TGTGCCAGTAGTTTTGCGGGACTAGCGGCCTCCTACGAGCAGTACTTC. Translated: CASSFAGLAASYEQYF.

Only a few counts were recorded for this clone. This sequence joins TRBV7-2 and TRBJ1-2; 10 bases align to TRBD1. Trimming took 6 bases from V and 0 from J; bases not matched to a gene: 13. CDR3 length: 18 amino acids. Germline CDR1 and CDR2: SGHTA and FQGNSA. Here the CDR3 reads CASSHLGWGTGANYGYTF. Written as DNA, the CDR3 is TGTGCCAGCAGTCATCTCGGGTGGGGGACAGGGGCTAACTATGGCTACACCTTC.

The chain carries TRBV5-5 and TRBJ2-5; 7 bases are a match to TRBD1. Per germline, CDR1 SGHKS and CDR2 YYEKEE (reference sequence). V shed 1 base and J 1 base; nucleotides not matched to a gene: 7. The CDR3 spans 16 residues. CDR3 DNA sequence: TGTGCCAGCAGCTTGTTCGCAGGGGGTTCCCAAGAGACCCAGTACTTC. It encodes CASSLFAGGSQETQYF.

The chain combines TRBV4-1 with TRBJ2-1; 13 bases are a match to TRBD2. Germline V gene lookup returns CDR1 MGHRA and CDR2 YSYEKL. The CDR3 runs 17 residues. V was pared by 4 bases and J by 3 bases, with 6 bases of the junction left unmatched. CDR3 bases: TGCGCCAGCAGCCCTCAGGGACTAGCGGGACTCTACAATGAGCAGTTCTTC. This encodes CASSPQGLAGLYNEQFF.

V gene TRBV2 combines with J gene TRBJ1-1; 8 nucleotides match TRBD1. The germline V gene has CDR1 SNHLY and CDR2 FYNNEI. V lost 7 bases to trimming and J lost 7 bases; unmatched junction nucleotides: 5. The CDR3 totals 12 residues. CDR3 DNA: TGTGCCAGCACCAGACAGGGGAATGAAGCTTTCTTT. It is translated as CASTRQGNEAFF.

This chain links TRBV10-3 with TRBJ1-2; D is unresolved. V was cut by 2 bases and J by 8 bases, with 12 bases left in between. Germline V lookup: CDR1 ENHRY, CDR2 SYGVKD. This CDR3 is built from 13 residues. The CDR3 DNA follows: TGTGCCATCAGTGAGCCGCCTATGAGAGGCTACACCTTC. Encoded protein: CAISEPPMRGYTF.

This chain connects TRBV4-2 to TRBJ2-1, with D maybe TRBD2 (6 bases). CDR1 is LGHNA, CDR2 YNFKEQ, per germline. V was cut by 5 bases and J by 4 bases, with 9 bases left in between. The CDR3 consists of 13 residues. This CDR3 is CASSGGLYNEQFF. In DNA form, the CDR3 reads TGTGCCAGCAGCGGGGGACTTTACAATGAGCAGTTCTTC.

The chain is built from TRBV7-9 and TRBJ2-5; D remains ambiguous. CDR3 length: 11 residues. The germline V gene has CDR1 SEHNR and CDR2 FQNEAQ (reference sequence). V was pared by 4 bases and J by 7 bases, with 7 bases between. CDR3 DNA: TGTGCCAGCAGCTCCACCGGGACCCAGTACTTC. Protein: CASSSTGTQYF.

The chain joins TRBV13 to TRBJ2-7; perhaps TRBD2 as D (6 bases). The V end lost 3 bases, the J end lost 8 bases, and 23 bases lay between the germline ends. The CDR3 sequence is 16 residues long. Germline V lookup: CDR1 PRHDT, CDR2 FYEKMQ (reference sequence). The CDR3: CASSFGGAGRRGKQYF. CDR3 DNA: TGTGCCAGCAGCTTTGGGGGAGCGGGCCGGAGAGGAAAGCAGTACTTC.

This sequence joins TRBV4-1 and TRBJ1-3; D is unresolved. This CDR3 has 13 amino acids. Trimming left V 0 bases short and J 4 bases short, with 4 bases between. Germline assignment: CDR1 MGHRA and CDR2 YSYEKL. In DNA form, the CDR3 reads TGCGCCAGCAGCCAAGAGCGAGGAAACACCATATATTTT. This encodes CASSQERGNTIYF.

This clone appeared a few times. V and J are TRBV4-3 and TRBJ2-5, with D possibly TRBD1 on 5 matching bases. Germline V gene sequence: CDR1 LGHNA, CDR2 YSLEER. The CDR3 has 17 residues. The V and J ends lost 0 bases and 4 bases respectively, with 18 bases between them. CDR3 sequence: CASSQDRGAGKRETQYF. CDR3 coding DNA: TGCGCCAGCAGCCAAGATCGTGGAGCAGGGAAGCGAGAGACCCAGTACTTC.

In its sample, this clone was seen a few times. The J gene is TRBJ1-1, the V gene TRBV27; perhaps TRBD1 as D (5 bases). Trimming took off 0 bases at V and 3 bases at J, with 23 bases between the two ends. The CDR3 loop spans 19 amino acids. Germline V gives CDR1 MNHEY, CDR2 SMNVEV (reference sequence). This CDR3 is CASSLSPLSAGRGYTEAFF. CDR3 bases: TGTGCCAGCAGTTTATCCCCTCTTTCTGCAGGGCGGGGGTACACTGAAGCTTTCTTT.